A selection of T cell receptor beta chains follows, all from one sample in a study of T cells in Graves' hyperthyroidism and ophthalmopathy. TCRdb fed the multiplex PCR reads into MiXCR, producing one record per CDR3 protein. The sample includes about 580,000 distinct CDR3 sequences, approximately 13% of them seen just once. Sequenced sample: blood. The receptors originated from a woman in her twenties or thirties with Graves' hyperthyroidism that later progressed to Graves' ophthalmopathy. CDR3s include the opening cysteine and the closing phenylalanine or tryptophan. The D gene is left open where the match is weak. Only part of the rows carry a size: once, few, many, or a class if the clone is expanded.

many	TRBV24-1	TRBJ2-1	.	CATSDLGAGYDNEQFF	TGTGCCACCAGTGATTTGGGTGCGGGATACGACAATGAGCAGTTCTTC
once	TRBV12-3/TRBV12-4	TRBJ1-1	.	CASSSVRGSDGAFF	TGTGCCAGCAGTTCCGTCAGGGGCTCCGACGGGGCTTTCTTT
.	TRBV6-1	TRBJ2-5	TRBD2	CASSDAGGRTQYF	TGTGCCAGCAGTGATGCGGGAGGGAGGACCCAGTACTTC
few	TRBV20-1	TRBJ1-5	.	CSARVASGQPQHF	TGCAGTGCTAGAGTAGCCTCCGGGCAGCCCCAGCATTTT
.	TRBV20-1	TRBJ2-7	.	CSAKAVDSGFTYEQYF	TGCAGTGCTAAAGCGGTAGACAGCGGGTTTACCTACGAGCAGTACTTC
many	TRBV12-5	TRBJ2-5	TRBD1	CASGLEDRGQETQYF	TGTGCTAGTGGTTTGGAAGACAGGGGTCAAGAGACCCAGTACTTC
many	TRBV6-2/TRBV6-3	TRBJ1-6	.	CASSPGQSSYNSPLHF	TGTGCCAGCAGTCCAGGACAGAGCTCCTATAATTCACCCCTCCACTTT
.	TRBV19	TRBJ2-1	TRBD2	CASQTSGTTSGDEQFF	TGTGCCAGTCAGACTAGCGGGACTACATCCGGGGATGAGCAGTTCTTC
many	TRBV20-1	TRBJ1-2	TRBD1	CSAPPGGPYGYTF	TGCAGTGCGCCCCCAGGGGGCCCCTATGGCTACACCTTC
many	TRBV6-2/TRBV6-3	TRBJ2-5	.	CASSPSTDLLWETQYF	TGTGCCAGCAGCCCTTCGACAGATCTCCTCTGGGAGACCCAGTACTTC
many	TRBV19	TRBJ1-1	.	CASSVTGTEAFF	TGTGCCAGTAGCGTGACAGGCACTGAAGCTTTCTTT
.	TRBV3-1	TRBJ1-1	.	CASSRGITEAFF	TGTGCCAGCAGTCGAGGGATTACTGAAGCTTTCTTT
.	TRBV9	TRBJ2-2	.	CASRVTGTGELFF	TGTGCCAGCAGGGTGACCGGCACCGGGGAGCTGTTTTTT
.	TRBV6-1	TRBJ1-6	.	CASSRVNSPLHF	TGTGCCAGCAGCCGAGTGAATTCACCCCTCCACTTT
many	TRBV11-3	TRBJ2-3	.	CASSPSDYWQSTDTQYF	TGTGCCAGCAGCCCTTCGGACTATTGGCAGTCCACAGATACGCAGTATTTT
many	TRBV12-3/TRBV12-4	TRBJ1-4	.	CASSSTYTTNEKLFF	TGTGCCAGCAGTTCCACATATACAACTAATGAAAAACTGTTTTTT
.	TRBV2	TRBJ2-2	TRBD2	CAGSLAGGTNTGELFF	TGTGCCGGATCGCTAGCGGGAGGGACAAACACCGGGGAGCTGTTTTTT
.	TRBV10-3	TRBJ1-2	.	CAISELVGTSLNYGYTF	TGTGCCATCAGTGAATTGGTCGGAACAAGTCTTAACTATGGCTACACCTTC
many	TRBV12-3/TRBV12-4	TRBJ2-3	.	CASSFGGSTDTQYF	TGTGCCAGCAGCTTCGGCGGGAGCACAGATACGCAGTATTTT
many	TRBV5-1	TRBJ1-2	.	CARRTADYGYTF	TGCGCCAGAAGGACAGCGGACTATGGCTACACCTTC
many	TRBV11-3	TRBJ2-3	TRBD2	CASSLTASGFSTDTQYF	TGTGCCAGCAGCTTAACTGCTAGCGGGTTTAGCACAGATACGCAGTATTTT
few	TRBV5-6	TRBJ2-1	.	CASSLAGRSEFF	TGTGCCAGCAGCTTGGCGGGGAGGTCGGAGTTCTTC
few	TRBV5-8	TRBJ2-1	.	CASSFSREEQFF	TGTGCCAGCAGCTTCAGCAGGGAAGAGCAGTTCTTC
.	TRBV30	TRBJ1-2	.	CASTSRGGYGYTF	TGTGCCTCCACGTCCAGGGGAGGCTATGGCTACACCTTC
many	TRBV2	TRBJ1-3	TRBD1	CASKGQAIHSGNTIYF	TGTGCCAGCAAAGGACAGGCTATCCACTCTGGAAACACCATATATTTT
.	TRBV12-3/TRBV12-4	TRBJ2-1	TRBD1	CASSLRDRDSGPRPNEQFF	TGTGCCAGCAGCCTCCGGGACAGGGATAGCGGACCCCGGCCTAATGAGCAGTTCTTC
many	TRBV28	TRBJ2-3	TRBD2	CASSQELAGGTDTQYF	TGTGCCAGCAGCCAAGAACTAGCGGGAGGAACAGATACGCAGTATTTT
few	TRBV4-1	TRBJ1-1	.	CASSQAQGFEAFF	TGCGCCAGCAGCCAAGCTCAGGGATTTGAAGCTTTCTTT
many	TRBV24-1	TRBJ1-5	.	CATSDSTGHTQPQHF	TGTGCCACCAGTGATTCTACGGGGCACACTCAGCCCCAGCATTTT
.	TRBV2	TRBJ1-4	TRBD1	CASRDSTGTENEKLFF	TGTGCCAGCAGAGACTCTACCGGGACAGAGAATGAAAAACTGTTTTTT
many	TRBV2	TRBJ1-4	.	CASSEGGRAGEKLFF	TGTGCCAGCAGTGAAGGGGGCAGGGCGGGTGAAAAACTGTTTTTT
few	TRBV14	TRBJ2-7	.	CASSQSFQTEQYF	TGTGCCAGCAGCCAATCCTTCCAGACCGAGCAGTACTTC
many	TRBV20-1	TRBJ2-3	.	CSASTEPSTDTQYF	TGCAGTGCTAGCACAGAACCTAGCACAGATACGCAGTATTTT
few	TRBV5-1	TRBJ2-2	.	CASTPWGPNTGELFF	TGTGCCAGCACCCCTTGGGGGCCCAACACCGGGGAGCTGTTTTTT
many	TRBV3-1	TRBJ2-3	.	CASSLGFKTDTDTQYF	TGTGCCAGCAGCCTGGGGTTTAAGACAGACACAGATACGCAGTATTTT
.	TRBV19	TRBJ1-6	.	CASSIVGQNSPLHF	TGTGCCAGTAGTATTGTTGGACAGAATTCACCCCTCCACTTT
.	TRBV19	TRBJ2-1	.	CASRHAYNEQFF	TGTGCCTCACGACATGCGTACAATGAGCAGTTCTTC
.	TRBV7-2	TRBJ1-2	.	CASSLVTPRGGGYTF	TGTGCCAGCAGCTTAGTAACACCCCGAGGAGGGGGCTACACCTTC
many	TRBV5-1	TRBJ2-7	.	CASSLVWGGNDEQYF	TGCGCCAGCAGCTTGGTATGGGGTGGAAATGACGAGCAGTACTTC
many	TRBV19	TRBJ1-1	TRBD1	CASTMDRAKAFF	TGTGCCAGTACCATGGACAGGGCAAAAGCTTTCTTT
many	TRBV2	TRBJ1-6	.	CASSPMDGGESPLHF	TGTGCCAGCAGTCCGATGGACGGGGGCGAGTCACCCCTCCACTTT
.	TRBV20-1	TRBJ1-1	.	CSIGGDWSTEAFF	TGCAGTATCGGGGGCGATTGGAGCACTGAAGCTTTCTTT
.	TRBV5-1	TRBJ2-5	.	CASSFSHDGETQYF	TGCGCCAGCAGCTTTTCCCACGACGGAGAGACCCAGTACTTC
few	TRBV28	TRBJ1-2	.	CASSTGTRTSTF	TGTGCCAGCAGTACCGGGACAAGGACCTCCACCTTC
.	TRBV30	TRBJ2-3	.	CAWSTGHGTDTQYF	TGTGCCTGGAGTACGGGACACGGCACAGATACGCAGTATTTT
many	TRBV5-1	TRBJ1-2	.	CASSLTPGAGYGYTF	TGCGCCAGCAGCTTGACGCCAGGGGCCGGCTATGGCTACACCTTC
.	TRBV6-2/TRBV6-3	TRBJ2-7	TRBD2	CASSRTSDYEQYF	TGTGCCAGCAGCCGTACTAGCGACTACGAGCAGTACTTC
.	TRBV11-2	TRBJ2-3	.	CASSLRGFLSGRTDTQCF	TGTGCCAGCAGCTTACGGGGATTTCTATCGGGTCGCACAGATACGCAGTGTTTT
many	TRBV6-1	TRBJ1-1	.	CASTREGNTEAFF	TGTGCCAGCACCCGAGAGGGGAACACTGAAGCTTTCTTT